These T cell receptor beta chains were read from a single sample in a study of shared clonotypes between healthy human individuals. The repertoire was sequenced with immunoSEQ multiplex PCR; TCRdb's copy has only in-frame clones and lacks some. Of some 200,000 clones listed, over 50% are singletons. The sequencing input was memory CD4+ T cells sorted from blood. These receptors originate from a man aged 25-45 years in good health. CDR3s include the opening cysteine and the closing phenylalanine or tryptophan. The D gene is left open where the match is weak.

CDR3 length | D gene | V gene | CDR3 protein
11 | - | TRBV27 | CASSSALKQYF
18 | - | TRBV11-2 | CASSLDGVRRGANYGYTF
15 | - | TRBV19 | CASSIEARGNTEAFF
14 | TRBD1 | TRBV25-1 | CASREGQGADTQYF
13 | - | TRBV7-2 | CASSLAGGYGYTF
15 | TRBD2 | TRBV27 | CASSFGTRVTDTQYF
13 | TRBD1 | TRBV29-1 | CSVGTGVGDTQYF
16 | - | TRBV7-2 | CASSLSGPRSYNEQFF
16 | TRBD2 | TRBV4-2 | CASSQDSGRGTDTQYF
15 | TRBD2 | TRBV11-2 | CASSYSTSGSNEQFF
14 | - | TRBV2 | CASRLKGGGNGYTF
13 | - | TRBV7-3 | CASSSSVQDTQYF
15 | - | TRBV19 | CASSFLPGGGDTQYF
14 | - | TRBV28 | CASSFRTGINEQFF
17 | - | TRBV7-6 | CASSLLTPPANTGELFF
16 | - | TRBV15 | CATSTTSRASTDTQYF
13 | TRBD2 | TRBV18 | CASSSSGSNEQFF
15 | TRBD2 | TRBV6-4 | CASKLAGGSSDTQYF
16 | - | TRBV5-1 | CASSLDGRARFYGYTF
16 | TRBD2 | TRBV5-4 | CASSPPSGSKDNEQFF
16 | - | TRBV10-1 | CASSEIFGGSRFEQYF
15 | - | TRBV5-1 | CASSLDGAGDEKLFF
15 | TRBD2 | TRBV7-8 | CASSRTSGWVETQYF
14 | TRBD1 | TRBV5-1 | CASSLGTGEETQYF